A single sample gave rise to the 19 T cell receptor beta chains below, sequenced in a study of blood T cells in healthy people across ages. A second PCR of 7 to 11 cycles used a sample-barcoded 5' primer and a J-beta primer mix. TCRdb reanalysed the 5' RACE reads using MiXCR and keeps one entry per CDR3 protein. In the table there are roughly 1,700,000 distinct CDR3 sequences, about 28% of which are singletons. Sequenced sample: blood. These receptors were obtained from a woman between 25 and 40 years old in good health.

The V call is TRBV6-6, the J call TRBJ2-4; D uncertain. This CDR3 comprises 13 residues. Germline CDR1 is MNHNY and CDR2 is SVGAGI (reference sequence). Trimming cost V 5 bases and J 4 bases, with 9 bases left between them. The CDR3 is CASSLARKNIQYF. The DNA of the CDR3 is TGTGCCAGCAGTCTCGCCAGGAAAAACATTCAGTACTTC.

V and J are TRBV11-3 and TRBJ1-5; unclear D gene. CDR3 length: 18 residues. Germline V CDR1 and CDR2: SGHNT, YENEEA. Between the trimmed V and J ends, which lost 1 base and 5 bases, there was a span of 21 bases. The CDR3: CASSLGQSRVTGYQPQHF. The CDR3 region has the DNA TGTGCCAGCAGCTTAGGCCAATCCAGAGTTACGGGGTATCAGCCCCAGCATTTT.

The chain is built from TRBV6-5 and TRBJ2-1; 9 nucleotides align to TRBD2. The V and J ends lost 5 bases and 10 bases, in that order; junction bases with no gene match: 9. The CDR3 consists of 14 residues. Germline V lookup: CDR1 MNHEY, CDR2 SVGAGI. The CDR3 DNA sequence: TGTGCCAGCAGTCCAGCGGGAGGTACCTACGAGCAGTTCTTC. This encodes CASSPAGGTYEQFF.

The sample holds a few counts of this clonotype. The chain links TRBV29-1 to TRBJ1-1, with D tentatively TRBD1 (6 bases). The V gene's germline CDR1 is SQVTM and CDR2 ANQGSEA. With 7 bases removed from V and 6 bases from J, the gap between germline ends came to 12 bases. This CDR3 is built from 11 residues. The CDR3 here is CSGDGQPEAFF. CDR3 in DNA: TGCAGCGGAGACGGACAGCCTGAAGCTTTCTTT.

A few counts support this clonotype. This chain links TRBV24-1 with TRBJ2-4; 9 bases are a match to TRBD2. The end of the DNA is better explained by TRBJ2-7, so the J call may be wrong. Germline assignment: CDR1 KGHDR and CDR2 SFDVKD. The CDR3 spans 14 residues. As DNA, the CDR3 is TGTGCCACCAGTGATGGCGGGGGGGGAGTCGAGCAGTACTTC. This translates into CATSDGGGGVEQYF.

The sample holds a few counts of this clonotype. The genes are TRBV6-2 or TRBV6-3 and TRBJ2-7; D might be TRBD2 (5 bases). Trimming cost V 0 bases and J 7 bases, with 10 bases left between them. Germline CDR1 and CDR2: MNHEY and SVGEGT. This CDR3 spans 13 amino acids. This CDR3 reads CASSYSWTLEQYF. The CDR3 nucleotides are TGTGCCAGCAGTTACTCCTGGACTCTGGAGCAGTACTTC.

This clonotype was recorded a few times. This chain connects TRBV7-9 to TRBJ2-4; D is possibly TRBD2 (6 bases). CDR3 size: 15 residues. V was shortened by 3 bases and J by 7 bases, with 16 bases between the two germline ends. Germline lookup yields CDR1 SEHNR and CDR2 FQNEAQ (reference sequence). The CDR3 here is CASSFPGRPGNIQYF. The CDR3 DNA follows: TGTGCCAGCAGCTTTCCGGGGAGGCCGGGGAACATTCAGTACTTC.

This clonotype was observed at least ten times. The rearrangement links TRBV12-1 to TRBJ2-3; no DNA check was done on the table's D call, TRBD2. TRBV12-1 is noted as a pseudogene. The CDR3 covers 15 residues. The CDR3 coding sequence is TGTGCCAGCAGCTTTGGACTAGAGGACACATATACGCAGTATTTT. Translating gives CASSFGLEDTYTQYF.

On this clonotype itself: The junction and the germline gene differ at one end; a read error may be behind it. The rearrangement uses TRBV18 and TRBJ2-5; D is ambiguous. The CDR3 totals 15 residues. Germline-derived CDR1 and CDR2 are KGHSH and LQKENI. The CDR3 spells CASPPVVTFQETQYF. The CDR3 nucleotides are TGTGCCAGCCCACCAGTCGTGACATTCCAAGAGACCCAGTACTTC. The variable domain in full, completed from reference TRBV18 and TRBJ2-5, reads NAGVMQNPRHLVRRRGQEARLRCSPMKGHSHVYWYRQLPEEGLKFMVYLQKENIIDESGMPKERFSAEFPKEGPSILRIQQVVRGDSAAYFCASPPVVTFQETQYFGPGTRLLVL.

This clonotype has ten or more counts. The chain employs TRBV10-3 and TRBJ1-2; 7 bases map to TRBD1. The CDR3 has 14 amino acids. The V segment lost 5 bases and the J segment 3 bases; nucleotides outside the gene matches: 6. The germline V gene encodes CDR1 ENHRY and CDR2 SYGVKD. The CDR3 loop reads CAISSTGAHYGYTF. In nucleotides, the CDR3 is TGTGCCATCAGTTCCACAGGGGCCCACTATGGCTACACCTTC.

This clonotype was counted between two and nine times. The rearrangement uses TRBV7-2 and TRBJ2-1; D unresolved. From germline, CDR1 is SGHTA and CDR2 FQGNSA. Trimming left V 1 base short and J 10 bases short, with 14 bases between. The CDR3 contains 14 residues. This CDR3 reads CASSLGTLRQEQFF. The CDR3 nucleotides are TGTGCCAGCAGCTTAGGCACCCTCCGACAAGAGCAGTTCTTC.

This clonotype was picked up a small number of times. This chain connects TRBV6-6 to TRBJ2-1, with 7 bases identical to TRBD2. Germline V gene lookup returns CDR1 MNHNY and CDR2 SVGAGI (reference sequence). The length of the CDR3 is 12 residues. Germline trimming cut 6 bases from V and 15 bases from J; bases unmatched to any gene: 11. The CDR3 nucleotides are TGTGCCAGCAGCACCCACCGGGGGGACGGGTTCTTC. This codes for CASSTHRGDGFF.

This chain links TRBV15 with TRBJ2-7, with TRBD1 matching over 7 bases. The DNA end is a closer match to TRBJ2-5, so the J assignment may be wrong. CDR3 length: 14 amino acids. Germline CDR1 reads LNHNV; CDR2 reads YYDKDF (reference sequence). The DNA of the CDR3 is TGTGCCACCAGCAGAGGGGCGACAGGGCAGACCCAGTACTTC. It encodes CATSRGATGQTQYF.

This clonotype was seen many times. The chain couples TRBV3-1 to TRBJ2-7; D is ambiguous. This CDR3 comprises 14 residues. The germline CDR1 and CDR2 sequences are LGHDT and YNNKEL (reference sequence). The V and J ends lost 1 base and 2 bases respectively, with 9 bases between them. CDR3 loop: CASSQGMTTYEQYF. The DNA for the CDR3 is TGTGCCAGCAGCCAAGGTATGACCACCTACGAGCAGTACTTC.

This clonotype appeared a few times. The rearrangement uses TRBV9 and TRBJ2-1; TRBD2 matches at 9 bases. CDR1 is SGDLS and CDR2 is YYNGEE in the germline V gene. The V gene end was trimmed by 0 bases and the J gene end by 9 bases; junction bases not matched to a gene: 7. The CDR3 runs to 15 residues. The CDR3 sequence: CASSVESSGVSEQFF. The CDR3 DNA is TGTGCCAGCAGCGTAGAATCTAGCGGGGTTTCTGAGCAGTTCTTC.

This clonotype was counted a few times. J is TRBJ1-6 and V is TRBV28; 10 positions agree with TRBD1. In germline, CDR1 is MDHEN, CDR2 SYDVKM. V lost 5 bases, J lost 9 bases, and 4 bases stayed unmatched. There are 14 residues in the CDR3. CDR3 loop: CASSRQGAGSPLHF. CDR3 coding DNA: TGTGCCAGCAGTCGACAGGGGGCCGGTTCACCCCTCCACTTT.

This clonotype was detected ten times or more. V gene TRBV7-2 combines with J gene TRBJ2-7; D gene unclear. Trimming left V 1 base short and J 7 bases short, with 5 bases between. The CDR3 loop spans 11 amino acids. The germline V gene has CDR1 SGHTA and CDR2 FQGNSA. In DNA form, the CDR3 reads TGTGCCAGCAGCTTAGGGCTAGAGCAGTACTTC. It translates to CASSLGLEQYF.

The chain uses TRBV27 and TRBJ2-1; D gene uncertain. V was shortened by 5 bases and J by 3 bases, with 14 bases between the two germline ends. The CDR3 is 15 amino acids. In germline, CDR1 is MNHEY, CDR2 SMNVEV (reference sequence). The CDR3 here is CASSHLPGYYNEQFF. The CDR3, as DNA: TGTGCCAGCAGTCACCTACCGGGCTACTACAATGAGCAGTTCTTC.

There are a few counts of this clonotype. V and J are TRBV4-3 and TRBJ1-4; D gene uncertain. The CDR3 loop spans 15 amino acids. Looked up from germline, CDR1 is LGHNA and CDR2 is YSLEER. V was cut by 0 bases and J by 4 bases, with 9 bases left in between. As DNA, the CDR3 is TGCGCCAGCAGCCAAGACCGGGATAGTAATGAAAAACTGTTTTTT. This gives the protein CASSQDRDSNEKLFF.